A selection of T cell receptor beta chains follows, all from one sample in a study of vaccination and CD4 T cells after COVID-19. MiXCR, run by TCRdb on the PCR reads, gives a single entry per CDR3 protein. The table lists roughly 24,000 distinct CDR3 sequences, under 40% of them singletons. No antigen has been assigned to these receptors. Specimen: CD4+ T cells from blood, cultured in vitro, collected about 7 months after SARS-CoV-2 vaccination. These receptors were obtained from a human donor who had recovered from COVID-19. Both conserved end residues are part of each CDR3. D genes are given only for firm matches. The listing skips clone size in some rows; elsewhere it reads once, few, many or a size class.

CATSDWDLGEQYF | TGTGCCACCAGTGATTGGGACCTGGGAGAGCAGTACTTC | few | . | TRBJ2-7 | TRBV24-1
CASSSGQSINQPQHF | TGTGCCAGCAGCTCCGGACAGAGTATCAATCAGCCCCAGCATTTT | . | . | TRBJ1-5 | TRBV7-2
CATSRDRGFYEQYF | TGTGCCACCAGCAGAGATCGGGGATTCTACGAGCAGTACTTC | few | . | TRBJ2-7 | TRBV15
CASSRSGELFF | TGTGCCAGCAGCCGCTCCGGGGAGCTGTTTTTT | few | . | TRBJ2-2 | TRBV7-2
CSAPQGGVRETQYF | TGCAGTGCTCCACAGGGGGGCGTGAGAGAGACCCAGTACTTC | . | TRBD1 | TRBJ2-5 | TRBV20-1
CASSFENTEAFF | TGTGCCAGCAGCTTCGAGAACACTGAAGCTTTCTTT | few | . | TRBJ1-1 | TRBV7-9
CASRAQTTAVYEQYF | TGTGCCAGCAGAGCCCAGACGACAGCCGTCTACGAGCAGTACTTC | . | . | TRBJ2-7 | TRBV6-1
CASSPPGRVSEAFF | TGTGCCAGCAGCCCGCCCGGACGTGTCTCTGAAGCTTTCTTT | few | . | TRBJ1-1 | TRBV7-3
CATLSNRDATYEQYF | TGTGCCACCCTTAGTAACCGGGACGCCACCTACGAGCAGTACTTC | few | . | TRBJ2-7 | TRBV28
CASSPRGTGSEQYF | TGTGCCAGTAGTCCCCGCGGCACAGGGTCCGAGCAGTACTTC | . | . | TRBJ2-7 | TRBV19
CASNGDRGDYSNQPQHF | TGTGCCAGCAACGGGGACAGGGGGGACTATAGCAATCAGCCCCAGCATTTT | once | TRBD1 | TRBJ1-5 | TRBV28
CSGVEGAYEQYF | TGCAGTGGGGTGGAGGGTGCGTACGAGCAGTACTTC | . | . | TRBJ2-7 | TRBV20-1
CASRPFNTDTQYF | TGTGCCAGCAGGCCCTTCAACACAGATACGCAGTATTTT | . | . | TRBJ2-3 | TRBV27
CASKLAATDTQYF | TGTGCCAGTAAACTAGCGGCAACAGATACGCAGTATTTT | . | TRBD2 | TRBJ2-3 | TRBV28
CASSDSGRPPYEQYF | TGTGCCAGCAGCGATAGCGGGAGGCCACCCTACGAGCAGTACTTC | few | TRBD2 | TRBJ2-7 | TRBV6-1
CASRRENYEQYF | TGTGCCAGCAGGAGGGAAAACTACGAGCAGTACTTC | once | . | TRBJ2-7 | TRBV5-4
CATSRRTSGKLEQFF | TGTGCCACCAGCAGGCGGACTAGCGGAAAATTAGAGCAGTTCTTC | . | TRBD2 | TRBJ2-1 | TRBV15
CASSSGPEGTNEQFF | TGTGCCAGCAGCTCGGGACCAGAGGGAACCAATGAGCAGTTCTTC | . | . | TRBJ2-1 | TRBV7-3
CSARGQGDRETQYF | TGCAGTGCTAGGGGACAGGGTGATAGGGAGACCCAGTACTTC | . | TRBD1 | TRBJ2-5 | TRBV20-1
CASSTGTNYEQYF | TGTGCCAGCTCTACAGGGACAAACTACGAGCAGTACTTC | . | . | TRBJ2-7 | TRBV28
CASRTYNEQFF | TGTGCCAGCAGGACTTACAATGAGCAGTTCTTC | . | . | TRBJ2-1 | TRBV2
CASSSGTSGRFHEQYF | TGTGCCAGCAGTTCAGGGACTAGCGGGAGGTTTCACGAGCAGTACTTC | . | TRBD2 | TRBJ2-7 | TRBV28
CASSSDREGYEQYF | TGTGCCAGCAGTTCGGACAGGGAAGGCTACGAGCAGTACTTC | . | TRBD1 | TRBJ2-7 | TRBV27
CSAIRGQGEQFF | TGCAGTGCTATCAGGGGCCAGGGTGAGCAGTTCTTC | . | . | TRBJ2-1 | TRBV20-1
CSARNMGGGAGGYNEQFF | TGCAGTGCTAGAAACATGGGTGGAGGAGCGGGAGGGTACAATGAGCAGTTCTTC | . | TRBD2 | TRBJ2-1 | TRBV20-1
CSALRGRITDTQYF | TGCAGTGCCCTCAGGGGGAGGATCACAGATACGCAGTATTTT | . | . | TRBJ2-3 | TRBV20-1
CASSSWDRWEETQYF | TGTGCCAGCAGTTCTTGGGACAGGTGGGAAGAGACCCAGTACTTC | few | TRBD1 | TRBJ2-5 | TRBV27
CASIEGTTYEQYF | TGTGCCAGCATTGAGGGTACAACCTACGAGCAGTACTTC | . | . | TRBJ2-7 | TRBV27
CATSDLSDSQETQYF | TGTGCCACCAGTGATTTGTCGGACAGTCAAGAGACCCAGTACTTC | few | . | TRBJ2-5 | TRBV24-1
CASRGGRRTEAFF | TGTGCCAGCCGAGGGGGCCGAAGGACTGAAGCTTTCTTT | . | TRBD1 | TRBJ1-1 | TRBV19
CASSSGDTLHF | TGTGCCAGCAGTTCGGGAGACACCCTCCACTTT | . | . | TRBJ1-6 | TRBV27
CASGAGNIQYF | TGTGCCTCAGGGGCAGGAAACATTCAGTACTTC | . | . | TRBJ2-4 | TRBV7-2
CASSLVQGPNEQYF | TGTGCCAGCAGCTTGGTACAGGGACCTAACGAGCAGTACTTC | . | . | TRBJ2-7 | TRBV5-4
CASSHPRGEGRSPLHF | TGCGCCAGCAGCCATCCTAGGGGGGAAGGACGATCACCCCTCCACTTT | . | . | TRBJ1-6 | TRBV4-1
CASSWSGKGDTQYF | TGTGCCAGCAGTTGGAGCGGGAAAGGAGATACGCAGTATTTT | . | TRBD2 | TRBJ2-3 | TRBV28
CASRRDRANEQFF | TGTGCCAGCCGAAGAGACAGGGCCAATGAGCAGTTCTTC | . | TRBD1 | TRBJ2-1 | TRBV6-1
CASTPWGGKVRNEQFF | TGTGCCAGTACCCCGTGGGGCGGGAAGGTTAGGAATGAGCAGTTCTTC | . | . | TRBJ2-1 | TRBV19
CSVDEDRGPWETQYF | TGCAGCGTTGATGAGGACAGGGGGCCGTGGGAGACCCAGTACTTC | . | TRBD1 | TRBJ2-5 | TRBV29-1
CASRGAGLTYEQYF | TGTGCCAGCAGGGGAGCGGGATTAACCTACGAGCAGTACTTC | few | TRBD2 | TRBJ2-7 | TRBV6-1
CASSTQGSEAFF | TGCGCCAGCAGCACCCAGGGTTCTGAAGCTTTCTTT | . | . | TRBJ1-1 | TRBV5-1
CASSLGGAGANVLTF | TGTGCCAGCAGCTTAGGGGGGGCAGGGGCCAACGTCCTGACTTTC | . | . | TRBJ2-6 | TRBV7-2
CATSDWRGRGVYNEQFF | TGTGCCACCAGTGATTGGAGGGGGCGGGGGGTCTACAATGAGCAGTTCTTC | once | . | TRBJ2-1 | TRBV24-1
CASSEGTGFYEQYF | TGTGCCAGCAGTGAAGGGACAGGGTTCTACGAGCAGTACTTC | few | TRBD1 | TRBJ2-7 | TRBV6-1
CATSRDYTAGGDQYF | TGTGCCACCAGCAGAGATTATACAGCGGGAGGGGACCAGTACTTC | . | TRBD2 | TRBJ2-5 | TRBV15
CSARDVTEANEQYF | TGCAGTGCTAGAGATGTGACGGAGGCCAACGAGCAGTACTTC | few | . | TRBJ2-7 | TRBV20-1
CASSLSWQSSYNEQFF | TGTGCCAGCAGTTTAAGTTGGCAGAGCTCCTACAATGAGCAGTTCTTC | . | . | TRBJ2-1 | TRBV28
CASSLTLPDPFQETQYF | TGTGCCAGCAGCTTAACCCTTCCGGACCCGTTTCAAGAGACCCAGTACTTC | few | . | TRBJ2-5 | TRBV7-3
CASSSPLAGTDTQYF | TGTGCCAGCAGTTCCCCATTAGCGGGCACAGATACGCAGTATTTT | few | . | TRBJ2-3 | TRBV27
CSARGGQANSPLHF | TGCAGTGCTAGGGGAGGACAGGCGAATTCACCCCTCCACTTT | few | TRBD1 | TRBJ1-6 | TRBV20-1